The rows below give T cell receptor beta chains drawn from one sample of a study of cytomegalovirus exposure and HLA in healthy donors. TCRdb keeps only in-frame clones here, not all; method: immunoSEQ multiplex PCR. The repertoire holds about 130,000 clones, 75% to 85% seen once, with roughly 12% in the top ten. Source material: PBMCs. The receptors shown here come from a male donor in good health and CMV-seropositive. The CDR3 runs from the conserved cysteine through the conserved F or W. Each record gives: J gene, V gene, CDR3 protein.

TRBJ1-4 | TRBV7-9 | CASSNRADSEKLFF
TRBJ1-1 | TRBV5-1 | CASRMNRGHTEAFF
TRBJ1-2 | TRBV21-1 | CASSKSIKGRSYGYTF
TRBJ1-5 | TRBV6-4 | CASSDSRGEGQPQHF
TRBJ2-2 | TRBV9 | CASSVVQREGQLHNTGELFF
TRBJ2-7 | TRBV7-2 | CASSPTAGAYEQYF
TRBJ2-5 | TRBV2 | CASGREGPQKETQYF
TRBJ2-4 | TRBV4-3 | CASSQDSSSKNIQYF
TRBJ1-6 | TRBV2 | CASSGRRGSSPLHF
TRBJ2-1 | TRBV19 | CASSMRGDGSNEQFF
TRBJ2-3 | TRBV7-2 | CASSLREGGDTQYF
TRBJ2-5 | TRBV4-1 | CASSQDGGGWTQYF
TRBJ1-6 | TRBV5-1 | CASSPGLGQGNSPLHF
TRBJ1-5 | TRBV6-5 | CASSPLKRANQPQHF
TRBJ2-5 | TRBV20-1 | CSANSGETQYF
TRBJ2-7 | TRBV28 | CASGQGQTMTYEQYF
TRBJ2-3 | TRBV18 | CASSPLVLLTDTQYF
TRBJ2-2 | TRBV28 | CASSPPGFVDPGELFF
TRBJ2-7 | TRBV7-9 | CSSSQTLAGAVYEQYF
TRBJ2-7 | TRBV4-3 | CASSLDDNREFYEQYF
TRBJ1-2 | TRBV7-2 | CASSLHNYGYTF
TRBJ1-5 | TRBV19 | CASSPGQGGQPQHF
TRBJ1-1 | TRBV7-9 | CASSPPGDTEAFF
TRBJ1-1 | TRBV7-6 | CASGGVNTEAFF
TRBJ2-1 | TRBV5-4 | CASSLDPGYNEQFF
TRBJ1-1 | TRBV18 | CASSPTSRGPEAFF
TRBJ2-3 | TRBV7-3 | CASSRDRDTQYF
TRBJ1-4 | TRBV13 | CASSLGGSNEKLFF
TRBJ2-3 | TRBV7-3 | CASSTRGSSDTQYF
TRBJ2-1 | TRBV7-2 | CASTSWEDRAYNEQFF
TRBJ2-7 | TRBV5-4 | CASSERLNEQYF
TRBJ2-1 | TRBV27 | CASSPGQGAPFSTRFF
TRBJ1-1 | TRBV19 | CASSLSGGPGNTEAFF
TRBJ2-2 | TRBV30 | CAWSVYGPGQGPNTGELFF
TRBJ1-1 | TRBV6-5 | CASSLDRGFTEAFF
TRBJ1-5 | TRBV2 | CASTDFGQGSNQPQHF
TRBJ2-3 | TRBV7-2 | CASSLAGTGGWDTQYF
TRBJ1-1 | TRBV5-1 | CASSLDAGVTEAFF
TRBJ1-1 | TRBV7-9 | CASSLAGGLNTEAFF
TRBJ2-3 | TRBV7-2 | CASSLRGRKNTQYF
TRBJ1-1 | TRBV10-3 | CAISDGGHMNTEAFF
TRBJ1-4 | TRBV30 | CAWSPGQGSEKLFF
TRBJ2-3 | TRBV13 | CASSLAGGPAGDTQYF